The next 8 T cell receptor beta chains were all read from a single sample in a study of patients and donors after allogeneic stem cell transplantation. One entry per CDR3 protein, called by TCRdb with MiXCR from the RT-PCR reads. Here the sample spans 390,000 or so distinct CDR3 sequences, 15% to 20% being singletons. The sequencing input was blood, either unsorted or a sorted T cell fraction (not recorded which). All receptors come from a human donor who was either an allogeneic HSCT recipient or a stem cell or donor lymphocyte infusion donor (not recorded which). It is not recorded whose cells these are; they may come from a transplant donor.

The V gene is TRBV29-1, the J gene TRBJ1-4, with D unresolved. The germline V gene has CDR1 SQVTM and CDR2 ANQGSEA. V gave up 5 bases and J gave up 3 bases, with 7 bases separating them. The CDR3 runs 12 residues. The CDR3 reads CSVMGSNEKLFF. CDR3 coding DNA: TGCAGCGTTATGGGGTCTAATGAAAAACTGTTTTTT. Drawing the rest from reference TRBV29-1 and TRBJ1-4, the complete variable domain is SAVISQKPSRDICQRGTSLTIQCQVDSQVTMMFWYRQQPGQSLTLIATANQGSEATYESGFVIDKFPISRPNLTFSTLTVSNMSPEDSSIYLCSVMGSNEKLFFGSGTQLSVL.

This clonotype was counted a few times. This chain connects TRBV15 to TRBJ2-3; D remains unclear. Trimming cost V 5 bases and J 0 bases, with 6 bases left between them. The germline CDR1 and CDR2 sequences are LNHNV and YYDKDF (reference sequence). This CDR3 comprises 13 residues. The CDR3 nucleotides read TGTGCCACCAGCTTCGGGAGCACAGATACGCAGTATTTT. Protein sequence: CATSFGSTDTQYF.

Only one count was recorded for this clonotype. This chain joins TRBV3-1 and TRBJ2-7; D is undetermined. The CDR3 loop spans 13 amino acids. Germline V lookup: CDR1 LGHDT, CDR2 YNNKEL (reference sequence). V lost 4 bases, J lost 3 bases, and 10 bases lay in between. The CDR3 protein is CASSPDIRYEQYF. DNA of the CDR3: TGTGCCAGCAGCCCAGACATTCGCTACGAGCAGTACTTC.

This clonotype has only a few counts. The gene calls are TRBV21-1 and TRBJ1-1. TRBV21-1 is marked as a pseudogene. This CDR3 has 15 residues. The CDR3 protein is CASSKRPAANTEAFF. The CDR3 DNA is TGTGCCAGCAGCAAAAGGCCCGCCGCGAACACTGAAGCTTTCTTT.

This clonotype occurred a few times. The J gene is TRBJ2-1, the V gene TRBV7-2, with 15 bases matching TRBD2. J gave up 7 bases and V 3 bases, and 4 bases lay outside the gene matches. Germline V CDR1 and CDR2: SGHTA, FQGNSA. CDR3 length: 16 amino acids. CDR3 residues: CASSLFGTSGGNEQFF. For the CDR3, the DNA is TGTGCCAGCAGCTTGTTTGGGACTAGCGGGGGGAATGAGCAGTTCTTC.

At least ten counts were recorded for this clonotype. V usage is TRBV12-3 or TRBV12-4 and J usage is TRBJ1-5, with a weak D call TRBD1 (6 bases). The V and J ends lost 5 bases and 4 bases respectively, with 15 bases between them. This CDR3 has 15 residues. The CDR3 DNA reads as TGTGCCAGCAGTCCTGGCGGGGGGCGAAATCAGCCCCAGCATTTT. Residues: CASSPGGGRNQPQHF.

The chain links TRBV20-1 to TRBJ1-5; weak D call: TRBD1 (5 bases). Trimming removed 1 base at V and 0 bases at J, with 16 bases between. The CDR3 is 17 amino acids. The germline gives CDR1 DFQATT, CDR2 SNEGSKA (reference sequence). CDR3 nucleotides: TGCAGTGCTAGAGTGGACTCCCTCGGGGGTAGCAATCAGCCCCAGCATTTT. Translation: CSARVDSLGGSNQPQHF.

The DNA for the CDR3 is TGTGCCAGCAGCAGGGGGGCGGCTGGAAACACCATATATTTT. Residues: CASSRGAAGNTIYF. J is TRBJ1-3 and V is TRBV6-1; 7 bases fit TRBD1. The CDR3 is made up of 14 amino acids. The ends lost 6 bases at V and 2 bases at J; junction bases unmatched: 4. The germline gives CDR1 MNHNS, CDR2 SASEGT.